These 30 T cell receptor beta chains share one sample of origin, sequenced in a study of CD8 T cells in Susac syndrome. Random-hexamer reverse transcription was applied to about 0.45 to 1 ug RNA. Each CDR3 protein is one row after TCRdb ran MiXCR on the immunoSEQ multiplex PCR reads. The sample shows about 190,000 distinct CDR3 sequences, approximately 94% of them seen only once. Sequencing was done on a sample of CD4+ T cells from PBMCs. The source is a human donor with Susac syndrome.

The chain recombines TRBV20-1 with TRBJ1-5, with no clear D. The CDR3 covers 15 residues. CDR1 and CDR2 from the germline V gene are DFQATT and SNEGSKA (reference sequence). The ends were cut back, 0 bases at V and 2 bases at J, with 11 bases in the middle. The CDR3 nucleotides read TGCAGTGCTAGAGATCGAGGCTGGCGCAATCAGCCCCAGCATTTT. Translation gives CSARDRGWRNQPQHF.

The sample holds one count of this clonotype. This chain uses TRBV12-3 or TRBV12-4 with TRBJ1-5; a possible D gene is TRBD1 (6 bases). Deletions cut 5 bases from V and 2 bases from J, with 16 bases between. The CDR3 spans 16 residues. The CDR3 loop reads CASSRLQGSGNQPQHF. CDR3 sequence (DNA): TGTGCCAGCAGTCGATTACAGGGATCGGGCAATCAGCCCCAGCATTTT.

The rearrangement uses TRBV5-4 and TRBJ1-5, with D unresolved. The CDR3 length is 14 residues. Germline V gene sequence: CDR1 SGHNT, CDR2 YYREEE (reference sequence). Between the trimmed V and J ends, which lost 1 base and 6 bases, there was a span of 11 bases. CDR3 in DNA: TGTGCCAGCAGCTTGTTTGGAGCAGGTCAGCCCCAGCATTTT. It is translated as CASSLFGAGQPQHF.

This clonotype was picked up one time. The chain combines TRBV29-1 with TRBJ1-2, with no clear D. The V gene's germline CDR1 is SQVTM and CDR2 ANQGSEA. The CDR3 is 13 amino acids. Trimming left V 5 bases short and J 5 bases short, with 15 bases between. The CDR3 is CSVHNFGQYGYTF. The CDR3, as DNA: TGCAGCGTTCACAACTTCGGCCAGTATGGCTACACCTTC.

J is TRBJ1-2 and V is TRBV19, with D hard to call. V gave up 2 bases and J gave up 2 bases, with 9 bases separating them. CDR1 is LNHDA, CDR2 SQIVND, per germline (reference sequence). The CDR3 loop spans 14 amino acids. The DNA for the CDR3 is TGTGCCAGTAGTATAATGCCGGGAAACTATGGCTACACCTTC. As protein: CASSIMPGNYGYTF. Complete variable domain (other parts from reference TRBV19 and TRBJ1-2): DGGITQSPKYLFRKEGQNVTLSCEQNLNHDAMYWYRQDPGQGLRLIYYSQIVNDFQKGDIAEGYSVSREKKESFPLTVTSAQKNPTAFYLCASSIMPGNYGYTFGSGTRLTVV.

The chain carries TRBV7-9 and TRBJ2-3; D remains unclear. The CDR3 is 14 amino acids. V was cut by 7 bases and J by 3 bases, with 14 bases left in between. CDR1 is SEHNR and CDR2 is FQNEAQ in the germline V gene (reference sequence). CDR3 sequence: CASNPDGQTDTQYF. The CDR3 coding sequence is TGTGCCAGCAACCCAGACGGTCAGACAGATACGCAGTATTTT.

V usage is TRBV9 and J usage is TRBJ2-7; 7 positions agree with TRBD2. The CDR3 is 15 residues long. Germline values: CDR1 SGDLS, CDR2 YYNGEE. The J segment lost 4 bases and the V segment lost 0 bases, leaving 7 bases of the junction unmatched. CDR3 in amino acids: CASSVEAGRDYEQYF. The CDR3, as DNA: TGTGCCAGCAGCGTAGAGGCAGGGAGGGATTACGAGCAGTACTTC.

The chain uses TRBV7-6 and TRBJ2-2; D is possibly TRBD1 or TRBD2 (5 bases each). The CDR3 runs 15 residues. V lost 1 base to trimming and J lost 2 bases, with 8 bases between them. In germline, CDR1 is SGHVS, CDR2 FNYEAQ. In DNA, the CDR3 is TGTGCCAGCAGCTTAGACGGGACCAACACCGGGGAGCTGTTTTTT. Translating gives CASSLDGTNTGELFF.

The CDR3 here is CSARPTGFQETQYF. The CDR3, as DNA: TGCAGTGCTAGGCCCACAGGCTTCCAAGAGACCCAGTACTTC. The rearrangement uses TRBV20-1 and TRBJ2-5; the D gene is possibly TRBD1 (5 bases). V was cut by 3 bases and J by 1 base, with 12 bases left in between. The CDR3 runs to 14 residues. Germline assignment: CDR1 DFQATT and CDR2 SNEGSKA (reference sequence).

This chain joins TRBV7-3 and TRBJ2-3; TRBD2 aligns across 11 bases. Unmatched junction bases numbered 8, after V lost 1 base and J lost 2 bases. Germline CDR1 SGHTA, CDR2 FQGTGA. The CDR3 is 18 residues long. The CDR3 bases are TGTGCCAGCAGCTTAAGCCCCACTAGCGGGGGAGTCACAGATACGCAGTATTTT. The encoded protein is CASSLSPTSGGVTDTQYF.

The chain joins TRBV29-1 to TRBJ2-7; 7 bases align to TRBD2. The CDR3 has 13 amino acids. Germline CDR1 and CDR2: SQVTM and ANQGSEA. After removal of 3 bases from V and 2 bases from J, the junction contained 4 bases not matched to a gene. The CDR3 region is CSVEGGGTYEQYF. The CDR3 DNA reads TGCAGCGTTGAGGGGGGGGGAACCTACGAGCAGTACTTC.

CDR3 DNA: TGTGCCTGGAGTGCACCAATCCGGGACAGGGGGAACGAGCAGTACTTC. Translated: CAWSAPIRDRGNEQYF. The J gene is TRBJ2-7, the V gene TRBV30; 11 bases map to TRBD1. V was clipped by 1 base and J by 5 bases; unmatched bases: 10. Germline V gene sequence: CDR1 GTSNPN, CDR2 SVGIG (reference sequence). The CDR3 has 16 residues.

CDR3 region: CASSLDVGLDTQYF. The CDR3 DNA is TGTGCCAGCAGCTTAGATGTCGGGTTAGATACGCAGTATTTT. J is TRBJ2-3 and V is TRBV11-2; D not certain. Germline V gene lookup returns CDR1 SGHAT and CDR2 FQNNGV. V was shortened by 0 bases and J by 5 bases, with 9 bases between the two germline ends. The CDR3 has 14 amino acids.

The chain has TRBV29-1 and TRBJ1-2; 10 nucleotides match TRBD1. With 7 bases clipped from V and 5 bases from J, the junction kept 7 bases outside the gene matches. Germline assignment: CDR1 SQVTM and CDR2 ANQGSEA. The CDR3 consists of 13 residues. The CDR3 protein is CSGLTGGWYGYTF. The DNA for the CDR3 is TGCAGCGGCTTGACAGGGGGCTGGTATGGCTACACCTTC. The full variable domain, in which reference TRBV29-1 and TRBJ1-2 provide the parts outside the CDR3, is SAVISQKPSRDICQRGTSLTIQCQVDSQVTMMFWYRQQPGQSLTLIATANQGSEATYESGFVIDKFPISRPNLTFSTLTVSNMSPEDSSIYLCSGLTGGWYGYTFGSGTRLTVV.

The CDR3 DNA is TGTGCCAGCAGCTTATCTCCGGGGACGACAGATACGCAGTATTTT. This sequence encodes CASSLSPGTTDTQYF. This chain links TRBV11-2 with TRBJ2-3; the D call may be TRBD1 or TRBD2 (5 bases each). Germline V gene lookup returns CDR1 SGHAT and CDR2 FQNNGV. The CDR3 has 15 amino acids. The V gene lost 2 bases and the J gene lost 3 bases, with 12 bases spanning the gap.

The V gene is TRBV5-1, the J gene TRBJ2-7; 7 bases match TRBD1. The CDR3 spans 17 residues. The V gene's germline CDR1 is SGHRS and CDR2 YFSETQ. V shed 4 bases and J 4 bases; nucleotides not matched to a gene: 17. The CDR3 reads CASSLDTQAGGSYEQYF. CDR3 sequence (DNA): TGCGCCAGCAGCCTAGATACGCAGGCAGGGGGATCTTACGAGCAGTACTTC.

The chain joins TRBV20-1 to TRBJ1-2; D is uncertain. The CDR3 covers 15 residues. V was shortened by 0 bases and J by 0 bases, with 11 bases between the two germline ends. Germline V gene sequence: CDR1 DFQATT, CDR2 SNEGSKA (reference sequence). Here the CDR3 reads CSARDVGYPNYGYTF. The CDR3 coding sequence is TGCAGTGCTAGAGATGTCGGTTACCCTAACTATGGCTACACCTTC.

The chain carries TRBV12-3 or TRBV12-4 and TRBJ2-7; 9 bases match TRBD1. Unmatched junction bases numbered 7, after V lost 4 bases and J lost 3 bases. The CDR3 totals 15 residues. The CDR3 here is CASSSWTGADYEQYF. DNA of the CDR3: TGTGCCAGCAGTTCCTGGACAGGGGCCGACTACGAGCAGTACTTC.

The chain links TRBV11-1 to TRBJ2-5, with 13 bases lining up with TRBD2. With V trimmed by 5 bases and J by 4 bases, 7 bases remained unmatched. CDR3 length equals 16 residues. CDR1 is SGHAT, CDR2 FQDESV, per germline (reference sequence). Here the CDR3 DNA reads TGTGCCAGCAGCCACTGGACTAGCGGGGGTTTAGAGACCCAGTACTTC. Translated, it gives CASSHWTSGGLETQYF.

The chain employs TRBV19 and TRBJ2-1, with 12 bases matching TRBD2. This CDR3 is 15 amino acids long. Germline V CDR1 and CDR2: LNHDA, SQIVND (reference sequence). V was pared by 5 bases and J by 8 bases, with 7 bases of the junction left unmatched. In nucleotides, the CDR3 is TGTGCCAGTAGTCCCTGGACTAGCGGGGTCGATGAGCAGTTCTTC. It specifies CASSPWTSGVDEQFF.

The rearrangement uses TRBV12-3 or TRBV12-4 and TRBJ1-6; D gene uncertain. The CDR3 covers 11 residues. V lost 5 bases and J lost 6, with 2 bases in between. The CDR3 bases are TGTGCCAGCAGTCTTAATTCACCCCTCCACTTT. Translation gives CASSLNSPLHF.

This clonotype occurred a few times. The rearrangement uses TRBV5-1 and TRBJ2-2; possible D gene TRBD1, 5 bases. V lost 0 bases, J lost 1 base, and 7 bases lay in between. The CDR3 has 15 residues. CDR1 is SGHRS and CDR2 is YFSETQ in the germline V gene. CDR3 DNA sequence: TGCGCCAGCAGCTTGGGTACAGGGAACACCGGGGAGCTGTTTTTT. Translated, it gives CASSLGTGNTGELFF.

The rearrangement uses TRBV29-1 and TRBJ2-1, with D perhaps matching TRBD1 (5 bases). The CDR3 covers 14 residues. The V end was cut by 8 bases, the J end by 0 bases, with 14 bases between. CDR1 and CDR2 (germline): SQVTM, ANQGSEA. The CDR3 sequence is CSHTTRGSYNEQFF. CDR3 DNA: TGCAGCCATACTACAAGGGGCTCCTACAATGAGCAGTTCTTC.

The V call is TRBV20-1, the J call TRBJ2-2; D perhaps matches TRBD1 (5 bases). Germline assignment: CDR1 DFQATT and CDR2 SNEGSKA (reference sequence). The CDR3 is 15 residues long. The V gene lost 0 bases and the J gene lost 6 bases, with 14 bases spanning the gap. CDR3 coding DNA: TGCAGTGCTAGAGATCGAATCAGGGCGGCCGGGGAGCTGTTTTTT. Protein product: CSARDRIRAAGELFF.

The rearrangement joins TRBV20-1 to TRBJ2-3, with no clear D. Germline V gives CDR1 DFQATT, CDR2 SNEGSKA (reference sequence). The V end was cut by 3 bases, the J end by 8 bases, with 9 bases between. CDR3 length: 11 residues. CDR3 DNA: TGCAGTGCTAGGGAGTTGGGTACGCAGTATTTT. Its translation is CSARELGTQYF.

CDR3 nucleotides: TGTGCCAGCAGCTTACTATGGCCGGGACAGGGGGCCCACGAGCAGTACTTC. This codes for CASSLLWPGQGAHEQYF. The genes are TRBV7-2 and TRBJ2-7, with 12 nucleotides matching TRBD1. The CDR3 consists of 17 residues. The germline gives CDR1 SGHTA, CDR2 FQGNSA. The V gene end was trimmed by 2 bases and the J gene end by 5 bases; junction bases not matched to a gene: 10.

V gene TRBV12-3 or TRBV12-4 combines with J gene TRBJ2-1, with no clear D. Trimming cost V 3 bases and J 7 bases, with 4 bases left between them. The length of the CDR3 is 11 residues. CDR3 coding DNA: TGTGCCAGCAGTTTTTCGAATGAGCAGTTCTTC. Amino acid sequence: CASSFSNEQFF.

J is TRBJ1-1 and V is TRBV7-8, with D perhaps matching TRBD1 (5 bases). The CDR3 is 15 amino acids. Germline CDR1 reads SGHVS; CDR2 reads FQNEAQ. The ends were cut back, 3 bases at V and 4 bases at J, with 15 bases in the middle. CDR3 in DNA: TGTGCCAGCAGCTTCCTCGGGGAGGGGAGCACTGAAGCTTTCTTT. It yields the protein CASSFLGEGSTEAFF.

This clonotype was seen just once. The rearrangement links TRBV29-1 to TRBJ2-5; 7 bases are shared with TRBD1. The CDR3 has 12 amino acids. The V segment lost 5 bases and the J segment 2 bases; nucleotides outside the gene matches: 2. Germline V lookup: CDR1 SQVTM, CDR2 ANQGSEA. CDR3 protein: CSVKQGQETQYF. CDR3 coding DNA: TGCAGCGTTAAACAGGGGCAAGAGACCCAGTACTTC.

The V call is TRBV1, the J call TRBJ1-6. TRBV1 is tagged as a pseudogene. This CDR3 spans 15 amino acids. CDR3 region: CTSSQELAGNSPLHF. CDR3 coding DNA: TGCACCAGCAGCCAAGAATTGGCAGGAAATTCACCCCTCCACTTT.